What follows are 27 T cell receptor beta chains derived from one specimen sequenced in a study of blood T cell repertoires in COVID-19. Sequencing used immunoSEQ multiplex PCR; TCRdb keeps in-frame clones, though not all of them. This sample has around 69,000 clones, with about 86% found just once. The material sequenced was peripheral blood. The receptor set was obtained from a man over 45 with active COVID-19.

The J gene is TRBJ2-3, the V gene TRBV20-1; D possibly corresponds to TRBD1 (6 bases). Germline V gene sequence: CDR1 DFQATT, CDR2 SNEGSKA (reference sequence). Trimming stripped 3 bases from V and 0 bases from J, with 13 bases between. CDR3 length: 15 amino acids. The CDR3 region is CSASLDSTSTDTQYF. As DNA, the CDR3 is TGCAGTGCTAGTTTGGACAGTACTAGCACAGATACGCAGTATTTT.

This sequence joins TRBV19 and TRBJ1-2, with D possibly being TRBD1 (5 bases). V was pared by 1 base and J by 4 bases, with 10 bases between. The CDR3 extends over 14 amino acids. The V gene's germline CDR1 is LNHDA and CDR2 SQIVND (reference sequence). In nucleotides, the CDR3 is TGTGCCAGTAGTATAGCCCATGGGGCCTATGGCTACACCTTC. Protein sequence: CASSIAHGAYGYTF.

The CDR3 is CATSDGQLFGGGYTF. The CDR3 coding sequence is TGTGCCACCAGTGATGGACAGCTTTTTGGGGGCGGCTACACCTTC. The V and J genes are TRBV24-1 and TRBJ1-2, with a possible D match to TRBD1 (6 bases). The CDR3 totals 15 residues. The germline V gene encodes CDR1 KGHDR and CDR2 SFDVKD. The V end was cut by 3 bases, the J end by 8 bases, with 18 bases between.

J is TRBJ2-5 and V is TRBV6-5; 9 bases fit TRBD1. The CDR3 is made up of 13 amino acids. CDR1 is MNHEY and CDR2 is SVGAGI in the germline V gene. Trimming removed 6 bases from V and 5 bases from J; junction bases left unmatched: 4. In DNA, the CDR3 is TGTGCCAGCAGCAGGGACAGGGTGGAGACCCAGTACTTC. It encodes CASSRDRVETQYF.

This clone was picked up a small number of times. The chain couples TRBV15 to TRBJ1-5; perhaps TRBD1 as D (5 bases). Looked up from germline, CDR1 is LNHNV and CDR2 is YYDKDF (reference sequence). This CDR3 region has 14 residues. The germline V and J ends were trimmed by 0 bases and 6 bases, with 9 bases remaining between them. The CDR3 loop is CATSRDGGGQPQHF. In nucleotides, the CDR3 is TGTGCCACCAGCAGAGATGGGGGGGGTCAGCCCCAGCATTTT.

This chain links TRBV4-1 with TRBJ1-6, with 8 positions matching TRBD1. Germline trimming cut 5 bases from V and 6 bases from J; bases unmatched to any gene: 6. The length of the CDR3 is 15 residues. Germline CDR1 reads MGHRA; CDR2 reads YSYEKL. CDR3 in DNA: TGCGCCAGCAGCTTGGACAGGGCTATTAATTCACCCCTCCACTTT. It is translated as CASSLDRAINSPLHF.

The chain joins TRBV5-4 to TRBJ2-3; D may be TRBD2 (5 bases). This CDR3 has 15 residues. V shed 3 bases and J shed 6 bases, with 17 bases lying between them. Germline V lookup: CDR1 SGHNT, CDR2 YYREEE (reference sequence). Here the CDR3 DNA reads TGTGCCAGCAGCTCGGACTTACCAACCACTGATACGCAGTATTTT. Its translation is CASSSDLPTTDTQYF.

This clone was recorded only once. CDR3 residues: CASSPWEGGQNYNEQFF. CDR3 nucleotide sequence: TGTGCCAGCAGCCCGTGGGAGGGGGGTCAGAACTACAATGAGCAGTTCTTC. The chain recombines TRBV9 with TRBJ2-1, with D perhaps TRBD2 (7 bases). Between the trimmed V and J ends, which lost 4 bases and 3 bases, there was a span of 20 bases. The CDR3 has 17 amino acids. Germline assignment: CDR1 SGDLS and CDR2 YYNGEE.

As for this clone: The sample has other DNA sequences that encode this CDR3 too. The chain is built from TRBV5-6 and TRBJ1-1; D possibly corresponds to TRBD1 (5 bases). Germline V gene data show CDR1 as SGHDT and CDR2 as YYEEEE. The CDR3 length is 14 residues. V was shortened by 6 bases and J by 5 bases, with 17 bases between the two germline ends. In DNA, the CDR3 is TGTGCCAGCACCACGGACACCTCCGGGACTGAAGCTTTCTTT. It specifies CASTTDTSGTEAFF.

The chain joins TRBV20-1 to TRBJ1-3, with D possibly matching TRBD1 (5 bases). Germline V lookup: CDR1 DFQATT, CDR2 SNEGSKA (reference sequence). V was cut by 3 bases and J by 0 bases, with 12 bases left in between. The CDR3 totals 15 residues. The CDR3 DNA reads TGCAGTGCTAGTAACGGACATCACTCTGGAAACACCATATATTTT. This gives the protein CSASNGHHSGNTIYF.

This clone has only a few counts. This sequence joins TRBV5-1 and TRBJ2-7; D remains ambiguous. Germline V gene lookup returns CDR1 SGHRS and CDR2 YFSETQ. The CDR3 extends over 14 amino acids. The V end was cut by 0 bases, the J end by 0 bases, with 7 bases between. This CDR3 reads CASSLGGGSYEQYV. In DNA, the CDR3 is TGCGCCAGCAGCTTGGGTGGCGGCTCCTACGAGCAGTACGTC.

The table lists this clone with many counts. V is TRBV5-1 and J is TRBJ1-4; TRBD1 might be the D (6 bases). The ends were cut back, 3 bases at V and 7 bases at J, with 16 bases in the middle. This CDR3 comprises 15 residues. The germline gives CDR1 SGHRS, CDR2 YFSETQ. The DNA of the CDR3 is TGCGCCAGCAGCTCCGCCGGGGGGGCAGGTGAAAAACTGTTTTTT. Translating gives CASSSAGGAGEKLFF.

V gene TRBV28 combines with J gene TRBJ1-4; tentatively, D is TRBD1 (5 bases). V was clipped by 7 bases and J by 8 bases, with 20 bases between them. Looked up from germline, CDR1 is MDHEN and CDR2 is SYDVKM. This CDR3 has 15 amino acids. CDR3 protein: CASTNGGGGREKLFF. CDR3 coding DNA: TGTGCCAGCACCAATGGGGGGGGAGGCAGAGAAAAACTGTTTTTT. The entire variable domain, with the rest obtained from reference TRBV28 and TRBJ1-4, is as follows: DVKVTQSSRYLVKRTGEKVFLECVQDMDHENMFWYRQDPGLGLRLIYFSYDVKMKEKGDIPEGYSVSREKKERFSLILESASTNQTSMYLCASTNGGGGREKLFFGSGTQLSVL.

This clone turned up a few times. The chain has TRBV11-2 and TRBJ2-4; 7 bases fit TRBD2. The CDR3 consists of 15 residues. Germline values: CDR1 SGHAT, CDR2 FQNNGV. Germline trimming cut 4 bases from V and 8 bases from J; bases unmatched to any gene: 11. CDR3 sequence: CASSSLRTRGDIQYF. CDR3 bases: TGTGCCAGCAGCTCCCTTAGGACTAGAGGGGACATTCAGTACTTC.

The chain couples TRBV5-4 to TRBJ1-2; 9 bases match TRBD1. Germline CDR1 SGHNT, CDR2 YYREEE (reference sequence). J was trimmed by 2 bases and V by 5 bases; bases with no gene match: 4. This CDR3 spans 14 amino acids. The CDR3 protein is CASRETGGNYGYTF. DNA of the CDR3: TGTGCCAGCAGGGAGACAGGGGGGAACTATGGCTACACCTTC.

This sequence joins TRBV7-2 and TRBJ2-7, with 11 nucleotides matching TRBD2. Losses at the gene ends were 5 bases for V and 3 bases for J; bases not matched to a gene: 9. CDR1 and CDR2 from the germline V gene are SGHTA and FQGNSA. There are 16 residues in the CDR3. The CDR3 spells CASSASRLAGGYEQYF. The CDR3 DNA is TGTGCCAGCAGCGCCAGCCGGCTAGCGGGGGGCTACGAGCAGTACTTC.

The chain joins TRBV10-2 to TRBJ2-1; D might be TRBD1 (5 bases). This CDR3 contains 21 residues. Trimming removed 1 base from V and 2 bases from J, with 27 bases in between. The germline V gene encodes CDR1 WSHSY and CDR2 SAAADI. CDR3 loop: CASSELVTGFHGYRTYNEQFF. The CDR3 DNA sequence: TGCGCCAGCAGTGAGTTAGTTACAGGATTCCATGGGTACCGGACCTACAATGAGCAGTTCTTC.

J is TRBJ2-3 and V is TRBV7-2, with 8 bases aligning to TRBD2. The CDR3 covers 17 residues. The junction had 10 bases not matched to a gene; V was cut back by 5 bases and J by 0 bases. Germline V lookup: CDR1 SGHTA, CDR2 FQGNSA. CDR3 sequence reads: CASSPTSRGASTDTQYF. The DNA for the CDR3 is TGTGCCAGCAGCCCAACATCGCGGGGGGCTAGCACAGATACGCAGTATTTT.

This sequence joins TRBV3-1 (or the pseudogene TRBV3-2) and TRBJ2-5; 8 bases agree with TRBD2. This CDR3 has 15 amino acids. CDR1 and CDR2 (germline): LGHDT, YNNKEL (reference sequence). After removal of 4 bases from V and 2 bases from J, the junction contained 6 bases not matched to a gene. For the CDR3, the DNA is TGTGCCAGCAGCCCCTCGGCTAGCGGGCAAGAGACCCAGTACTTC. Translating it yields CASSPSASGQETQYF.

The chain joins TRBV6-6 to TRBJ2-5; tentatively, D is TRBD1 (6 bases). The CDR3 spans 14 residues. Germline values: CDR1 MNHNY, CDR2 SVGAGI (reference sequence). V was pared by 2 bases and J by 5 bases, with 12 bases between. CDR3: CASSYTGNSETQYF. CDR3 in DNA: TGTGCCAGCAGTTACACAGGGAATTCGGAGACCCAGTACTTC.

This chain links TRBV11-2 with TRBJ1-3, with 9 bases that match TRBD1. This CDR3 region has 15 residues. Germline CDR1 SGHAT, CDR2 FQNNGV. V trimming: 4 bases; J trimming: 4 bases; junction bases outside the gene matches: 5. The CDR3 spells CASSSGTGLGNTIYF. Written as DNA, the CDR3 is TGTGCCAGCAGCTCGGGGACAGGGCTCGGAAACACCATATATTTT.

The chain joins TRBV12-1 to TRBJ1-5; TRBD1, the D gene given by the table, was not confirmed from the DNA. TRBV12-1 is a recognized pseudogene. The CDR3 covers 16 residues. CDR3 nucleotides: TGTGCCAGCAGCTTTCCAGGGGACGGTCGCAATCAGCCCCAGCATTTT. Its protein product is CASSFPGDGRNQPQHF.

The rearrangement joins TRBV3-1 (or the pseudogene TRBV3-2) to TRBJ2-7; 8 nucleotides align to TRBD1. This CDR3 is built from 13 residues. CDR1 and CDR2 (germline): LGHDT, YNNKEL (reference sequence). The V segment lost 3 bases and the J segment 5 bases; nucleotides outside the gene matches: 3. For the CDR3, the DNA is TGTGCCAGCAGCCACCGGACAGGGAACGAGCAGTACTTC. It translates to CASSHRTGNEQYF.

The chain uses TRBV19 and TRBJ2-2; TRBD1 agrees at 9 bases. J was trimmed by 4 bases and V by 6 bases; bases with no gene match: 0. Germline-derived CDR1 and CDR2 are LNHDA and SQIVND (reference sequence). There are 13 residues in the CDR3. CDR3 in amino acids: CASRTGGTGELFF. In DNA, the CDR3 is TGTGCCAGTAGGACAGGGGGCACCGGGGAGCTGTTTTTT.

The chain recombines TRBV5-1 with TRBJ2-1; TRBD2 matches at 9 bases. CDR1 is SGHRS and CDR2 is YFSETQ in the germline V gene. The CDR3 length is 16 residues. With V trimmed by 1 base and J by 4 bases, 6 bases remained unmatched. In nucleotides, the CDR3 is TGCGCCAGCAGCTTGATCGGCGGGAGGGGATACAATGAGCAGTTCTTC. The encoded protein is CASSLIGGRGYNEQFF.

The CDR3 here is CASSVDGGSTDTQYF. The CDR3 DNA is TGTGCCAGCAGTGTCGACGGGGGAAGCACAGATACGCAGTATTTT. The J gene is TRBJ2-3, the V gene TRBV6-4, with D perhaps TRBD2 (6 bases). CDR1 is MRHNA and CDR2 is SNTAGT in the germline V gene. V was clipped by 4 bases and J by 0 bases, with 11 bases between them. The CDR3 loop spans 15 amino acids.

The rearrangement uses TRBV14 and TRBJ2-1; 8 bases are shared with TRBD2. CDR1 SGHDN and CDR2 FVKESK come from the germline V gene. With 4 bases clipped from V and 1 base from J, the junction kept 3 bases outside the gene matches. This CDR3 is 15 amino acids long. CDR3 sequence: CASSPGRGSYNEQFF. CDR3 coding DNA: TGTGCCAGCAGCCCCGGGAGGGGATCCTACAATGAGCAGTTCTTC.